What follows are 23 T cell receptor beta chains derived from one specimen sequenced in a study of blood T cell repertoires in COVID-19. Some clones are missing from TCRdb's copy, which holds only in-frame ones; the method was immunoSEQ multiplex PCR. The sample has tens of thousands of clones, 85% to 90% seen once. The sample was peripheral blood. The source of these receptors is a woman aged 80 or over in a cohort sampled during active or convalescent COVID-19.

This chain joins TRBV25-1 and TRBJ1-2; 7 bases line up with TRBD1. J lost 1 base, V lost 2 bases, and 4 bases had no gene match. CDR3 length: 15 residues. Germline CDR1 and CDR2: MGHDK and SYGVNS. CDR3 nucleotide sequence: TGTGCCAGCAGTGAAGGCGGGACAGTTAACTATGGCTACACCTTC. Translation gives CASSEGGTVNYGYTF.

The chain carries TRBV5-1 and TRBJ1-2; 7 bases align to TRBD1. The CDR3 is made up of 16 amino acids. The V gene end was trimmed by 4 bases and the J gene end by 3 bases; junction bases not matched to a gene: 12. The germline V gene has CDR1 SGHRS and CDR2 YFSETQ. In DNA form, the CDR3 reads TGCGCCAGCAGCGAGACACCGAACAGGGGTGACTATGGCTACACCTTC. Encoded protein: CASSETPNRGDYGYTF.

The V gene is TRBV6-5, the J gene TRBJ2-1; 8 bases agree with TRBD2. CDR1 is MNHEY, CDR2 SVGAGI, per germline. The CDR3 loop spans 14 amino acids. J was trimmed by 2 bases and V by 8 bases; bases with no gene match: 5. Here the CDR3 DNA reads TGTGCCAGCCGGGGGGGGTCCACCTACAATGAGCAGTTCTTC. This translates into CASRGGSTYNEQFF.

V gene TRBV28 combines with J gene TRBJ1-5; 8 nucleotides agree with TRBD1. V lost 6 bases to trimming and J lost 4 bases; unmatched junction nucleotides: 11. Germline CDR1 MDHEN, CDR2 SYDVKM. This CDR3 is 16 amino acids long. The chain's CDR3 is CASRRTGTATNQPQHF. Written as DNA, the CDR3 is TGTGCCAGCAGACGGACAGGGACTGCGACAAATCAGCCCCAGCATTTT.

The chain recombines TRBV29-1 with TRBJ1-2; the D gene is possibly TRBD1 (5 bases). The germline gives CDR1 SQVTM, CDR2 ANQGSEA. The V end was cut by 7 bases, the J end by 3 bases, with 12 bases between. This CDR3 has 12 amino acids. CDR3 nucleotides: TGCAGCGGCAAGGGGTGGGACTATGGCTACACCTTC. This codes for CSGKGWDYGYTF.

V is TRBV11-1 and J is TRBJ2-3; TRBD2 is a possible D gene (5 bases). Deletions cut 3 bases from V and 0 bases from J, with 10 bases between. Germline V gene data show CDR1 as SGHAT and CDR2 as FQDESV (reference sequence). The CDR3 spans 15 residues. CDR3 sequence (DNA): TGTGCCAGCAGCTTTGGCGGGCCTAGCACAGATACGCAGTATTTT. Protein product: CASSFGGPSTDTQYF.

The CDR3 sequence: CASSHAGGYTDTQYF. The CDR3 DNA reads as TGTGCCAGCAGCCACGCGGGGGGGTACACAGATACGCAGTATTTT. The chain employs TRBV3-1 (or the pseudogene TRBV3-2) and TRBJ2-3, with TRBD2 matching over 9 bases. V shed 3 bases and J 2 bases; nucleotides not matched to a gene: 3. The CDR3 spans 15 residues. From germline, CDR1 is LGHDT and CDR2 YNNKEL (reference sequence).

The rearrangement uses TRBV7-8 and TRBJ2-2; TRBD1 aligns across 8 bases. Germline CDR1 and CDR2: SGHVS and FQNEAQ. This CDR3 region has 17 residues. The J segment lost 1 base and the V segment lost 0 bases, leaving 4 bases of the junction unmatched. The CDR3 loop reads CASSLATGTGNTGELFF. CDR3 DNA: TGTGCCAGCAGCTTAGCAACGGGGACAGGGAACACCGGGGAGCTGTTTTTT.

The chain employs TRBV6-6 and TRBJ1-1, with D possibly being TRBD1 (6 bases). Germline CDR1 and CDR2: MNHNY and SVGAGI (reference sequence). Trimming removed 6 bases at V and 6 bases at J, with 14 bases between. This CDR3 is built from 13 residues. CDR3 nucleotides: TGTGCCAGCAGCCAAACAACAGGGTCTGAAGCTTTCTTT. This gives the protein CASSQTTGSEAFF.

The gene calls are TRBV7-8 and TRBJ1-6, with a tentative D call TRBD1 (6 bases). Germline V gene lookup returns CDR1 SGHVS and CDR2 FQNEAQ. Deletions cut 1 base from V and 7 bases from J, with 17 bases between. This CDR3 has 17 amino acids. The CDR3 region has the DNA TGTGCCAGCAGCTTAGTCAGGGGAGCTCAGACGAATTCACCCCTCCACTTT. This codes for CASSLVRGAQTNSPLHF.

This chain connects TRBV6-1 to TRBJ1-2, with a weak D call TRBD1 (6 bases). Trimming stripped 0 bases from V and 5 bases from J, with 13 bases between. This CDR3 is 15 amino acids long. CDR1 is MNHNS, CDR2 SASEGT, per germline. DNA of the CDR3: TGTGCCAGCAGTGAAGCAATCAGGGGCGGGTATGGCTACACCTTC. This codes for CASSEAIRGGYGYTF.

This chain links TRBV15 with TRBJ2-3, with 9 bases identical to TRBD1. Losses at the gene ends were 3 bases for V and 3 bases for J; bases not matched to a gene: 7. CDR1 and CDR2 from the germline V gene are LNHNV and YYDKDF (reference sequence). The CDR3 is 16 residues long. CDR3 in DNA: TGTGCCACCAGCAGGGGCGGACAGGGGATTACAGATACGCAGTATTTT. This sequence encodes CATSRGGQGITDTQYF.

This chain uses TRBV29-1 with TRBJ1-5; a weak D match, TRBD1 (6 bases). The CDR3 is 15 amino acids. CDR1 SQVTM and CDR2 ANQGSEA come from the germline V gene. V gave up 1 base and J gave up 9 bases, with 19 bases separating them. The CDR3 bases are TGCAGCGTTGAAGGGGATGGACAGCGTTCAGGGCCCCAGCATTTT. This codes for CSVEGDGQRSGPQHF.

The V gene is TRBV9, the J gene TRBJ1-3; TRBD1 matches at 7 bases. The CDR3 has 15 amino acids. J gave up 2 bases and V 0 bases, and 2 bases lay outside the gene matches. Germline CDR1 and CDR2: SGDLS and YYNGEE. Here the CDR3 reads CASSVEDRAGNTIYF. DNA for the CDR3: TGTGCCAGCAGCGTAGAAGACAGGGCTGGAAACACCATATATTTT.

Here the CDR3 reads CASSEGYYEQYV. The CDR3 DNA is TGTGCCAGCAGTGAAGGCTACTACGAGCAGTACGTC. The chain couples TRBV6-1 to TRBJ2-7; D is unresolved. V was shortened by 1 base and J by 3 bases, with 4 bases between the two germline ends. The CDR3 runs to 12 residues. Germline V gene lookup returns CDR1 MNHNS and CDR2 SASEGT.

The J gene is TRBJ1-1, the V gene TRBV5-1; 9 nucleotides line up with TRBD1. The CDR3 consists of 14 residues. J was trimmed by 5 bases and V by 1 base; bases with no gene match: 3. Per the germline V gene, CDR1 is SGHRS and CDR2 is YFSETQ. CDR3 nucleotides: TGCGCCAGCAGCTTGAACAGGGGGCAGACTGAAGCTTTCTTT. Its protein product is CASSLNRGQTEAFF.

The chain couples TRBV4-2 to TRBJ1-3; D may be TRBD1 (5 bases). Trimming cost V 4 bases and J 0 bases, with 10 bases left between them. This CDR3 spans 15 amino acids. CDR1 is LGHNA, CDR2 YNFKEQ, per germline. The CDR3 protein is CASSLLRGSGNTIYF. The CDR3 coding sequence is TGTGCCAGCAGCCTCTTAAGGGGCTCTGGAAACACCATATATTTT.

The chain recombines TRBV30 with TRBJ1-4; D is unclear. Trimming left V 2 bases short and J 10 bases short, with 11 bases between. The CDR3 loop spans 12 amino acids. In germline, CDR1 is GTSNPN, CDR2 SVGIG (reference sequence). CDR3 DNA sequence: TGTGCCTGGAGTAATACCCCGGGAAAACTGTTTTTT. Amino acid sequence: CAWSNTPGKLFF.

V and J are TRBV5-6 and TRBJ1-2; 8 nucleotides align to TRBD1. Per the germline V gene, CDR1 is SGHDT and CDR2 is YYEEEE. V was pared by 0 bases and J by 4 bases, with 2 bases of the junction left unmatched. This CDR3 comprises 14 residues. The CDR3 sequence: CASSLGQGRYGYTF. The CDR3 nucleotides read TGTGCCAGCAGCTTGGGACAGGGGCGCTATGGCTACACCTTC. The whole variable domain, filled in from reference TRBV5-6 and TRBJ1-2, reads DAGVTQSPTHLIKTRGQQVTLRCSPKSGHDTVSWYQQALGQGPQFIFQYYEEEERQRGNFPDRFSGHQFPNYSSELNVNALLLGDSALYLCASSLGQGRYGYTFGSGTRLTVV.

V and J are TRBV7-8 and TRBJ2-5; 7 bases are a match to TRBD2. CDR3 length: 15 residues. Germline V gene sequence: CDR1 SGHVS, CDR2 FQNEAQ. Losses at the gene ends were 6 bases for V and 2 bases for J; bases not matched to a gene: 9. CDR3 bases: TGTGCCAGCAGTAGCCCAGCGGGATATCAAGAGACCCAGTACTTC. Protein sequence: CASSSPAGYQETQYF.

The CDR3 DNA sequence: TGTGCCAGCAGCCTAGGCGGGACAGGGGATGAAAAACTGTTTTTT. This encodes CASSLGGTGDEKLFF. V gene TRBV11-2 combines with J gene TRBJ1-4; 10 bases align to TRBD1. Germline V CDR1 and CDR2: SGHAT, FQNNGV. CDR3 length: 15 residues. The V and J ends lost 5 bases and 6 bases, in that order; junction bases with no gene match: 6.

J is TRBJ2-1 and V is TRBV25-1; D perhaps matches TRBD1 (6 bases). Between the trimmed V and J ends, which lost 6 bases and 2 bases, there was a span of 14 bases. The CDR3 runs 15 residues. Per germline, CDR1 MGHDK and CDR2 SYGVNS. The DNA of the CDR3 is TGTGCCAGCAGCCCAAACCGGGACACCTACAATGAGCAGTTCTTC. Its protein product is CASSPNRDTYNEQFF.

The V gene is TRBV6-6, the J gene TRBJ2-1; 9 positions agree with TRBD2. CDR1 is MNHNY, CDR2 SVGAGI, per germline (reference sequence). V dropped 6 bases and J dropped 4; count of bases not matched to a gene: 7. CDR3 length: 15 residues. The CDR3 sequence is CASSQTSGSYNEQFF. The DNA of the CDR3 is TGTGCCAGCAGCCAGACTAGCGGAAGTTACAATGAGCAGTTCTTC.